The present TCR beta chain was sequenced within a study of shared clonotypes between healthy human individuals (TCRdb year 2020). Looking at the study overall: The cohort comprised a couple of women and a few men aged 18 to 49 years. For each donor, CD4 naive and CD4 memory were each run on three plates, CD8 naive on two plates, and CD8 memory on one plate. To estimate repertoire size and how much clonotypes are shared between individuals, the study performed deep sequencing of blood TCR repertoires from roughly five healthy adults. To increase sequencing depth and limit assay-specific biases, different laboratories used diverse techniques to prepare libraries and sequence TCR repertoires. Each donor's leukapheresis produced roughly between roughly 0.94 and 9.5 billion PBMCs.

Paper-wide results and their limitations: Compared with non-shared clonotypes, clonotypes shared by all four sorted-subset donors had higher generation probabilities. Because the study included only a small number of donors, the genetic and exposure-history diversity represented was limited. Rarefaction of sorted-subset datasets indicated incomplete sequencing despite the large sequencing depth. Naive subsets generally had larger estimated clonotype richness than memory subsets. Based on pairwise subsampling, the degree of clonotype sharing among donors was expected to be affected by sequencing depth. Across a handful of donors, about 5% of naive CD4, 3% to 4% of naive CD8, roughly 2.2% of memory CD4, and 0.4% of memory CD8 clonotypes were shared. Sampling was limited to blood, and TCR repertoires in tissue likely differ from TCR repertoires in blood.

This clone appeared once. Its binding antigen is unknown. Within one base of it there is no much larger clone, and no base qualities were kept. The donors were healthy, HIV-negative adults with no recently reported acute infections or vaccinations. All donors were Caucasian adults living in Nashville, Tennessee, USA. CD4+ T cells were enriched by magnetic negative selection, after which naive cells were positively selected on CD45RA and the negative fraction was taken as the memory subset. Blood was collected by leukapheresis, and PBMCs were isolated by Ficoll-Histopaque density gradient centrifugation and then cryopreserved in liquid nitrogen vapor phase. Analytical flow cytometry was used to check the purity and quantity of every magnetically sorted T cell population. Each sorted fraction had its genomic DNA isolated and then quantified by UV absorbance on a Nanodrop 2000c. TCR CDR3 regions were amplified from genomic DNA by multiplex PCR using the deep immunoSEQ assay. Extracted genomic DNA from each cell subset was spread evenly across all wells of several immunoSEQ 96-well plates, with each plate serving as a replicate. Each replicate PCR for sorted subsets received about 180 ng genomic DNA, equal to about 30,000 T cell genomes. Purified libraries were quantified with a Qubit 3.0 fluorometer, sized on a Bioanalyzer 2100, and re-quantified with the KAPA Library Quantification kit. Every immunoSEQ 96-well plate was sequenced on a dedicated single-read 150-cycle Illumina NextSeq 550 flow cell. The paper's data handling went like this. Because the immunoSEQ output included only junctional sequences and no quality scores, the filtering could not be the same as the filtering used for full-length reads. Sequences were annotated with PyIR, a Python wrapper for IgBLAST v1.9, and V/J genes and CDR3 were assigned using IMGT germline references. Reads were filtered out if the reads had weak V/J assignments (E-value above 1e-6), no CDR3, stop codons, out-of-frame junctions, or ambiguous translated residues. V3J clonotypes were defined as sequences sharing an identical inferred V gene, J gene, and CDR3 amino acid sequence. Percentage overlap between repertoires was computed as shared unique clonotypes divided by the size of the smaller repertoire. Richness of each repertoire was evaluated using RTK rarefaction, the Chao1 estimator, and Recon v2.1 estimates of unobserved clonotypes. OLGA was used to compute generation probabilities for all TCRbeta clonotypes that the gDNA method yielded from a handful of donors. Sourced from immuneACCESS, this table was stored by TCRdb with only in-frame sequences that have V and J called. A share of the clones is absent; for the studies checked, an unresolved V gene accounts for under half, and the remainder has no known explanation. V and J calls and clone size follow that table, whereas D and trimming were derived from the DNA. Counted in this sample were about 2.4 million clones; approximately 94% of them appeared once. Jointly, the top ten make up 0.36% of the sample.

From V the trimming removes 7 bases and from J it removes 4 bases, while the gene matches leave 14 bases of the junction unaccounted for. The CDR3 numbers 17 residues from cysteine through phenylalanine. Only CDR3 DNA remains: 51 bases, in frame from the first base. CDR1 and CDR2 are read off the germline V gene as MDHEN and SYDVKM. The chain employs TRBV28 and TRBJ1-5, with 9 junctional bases fitting TRBD1. This clonotype was sampled from a man younger than 35 in good health. Some clones in this sample may be carry-over from other donors' samples. The sequenced sample consisted of naive CD4+ T cells from PBMCs. In light of the paper, this sample's cell subset or site label describes: CD45RA+ positively selected. CDR3 region: CASTTHLQGARNQPQHF. The sequenced DNA is TGTGCCAGCACCACACACTTACAGGGGGCTCGGAATCAGCCCCAGCATTTT.